This is a list of T cell receptor beta chains from one sample in a study of vaccination effects on CD4 cells after COVID-19. Their antigen targets remain unknown. Generated by immunoSEQ multiplex PCR, the TCRdb table keeps only in-frame clones and is missing some. Among about 74,000 clones listed, roughly three quarters were seen once. Sequenced material: CD4+ T cells from PBMCs cultured without peptide, taken before COVID-19 vaccination. The receptors derive from a human donor who received a COVID-19 vaccine. Each CDR3 is given with its conserved first and last residue. Each record gives: clone size, V gene, J gene, D gene, CDR3 protein, CDR3 DNA. D genes are given only for firm matches. A row's size may be missing; if present it is once, few, many or a size class.

-,TRBV19,TRBJ2-1,-,CASSIRAASPYNEQFF,TGTGCCAGTAGTATTAGGGCGGCCTCCCCCTACAATGAGCAGTTCTTC
-,TRBV18,TRBJ1-2,-,CASSPEQANYGYTF,TGTGCCAGCTCACCCGAACAGGCCAACTATGGCTACACCTTC
-,TRBV6-5,TRBJ1-5,TRBD1,CASRETGLGNQPQHF,TGTGCCAGCAGGGAGACAGGGTTGGGCAATCAGCCCCAGCATTTT
-,TRBV6-5,TRBJ1-5,-,CASSYLLNQPQHF,TGTGCCAGCAGTTATCTACTAAATCAGCCCCAGCATTTT
-,TRBV4-1,TRBJ2-5,-,CASSRDLRGGKETQYF,TGCGCCAGCAGCCGAGACCTACGTGGGGGGAAAGAGACCCAGTACTTC
-,TRBV28,TRBJ1-1,-,CASSSRAGAFF,TGTGCCAGCAGTTCCCGGGCTGGGGCTTTCTTT
once,TRBV7-9,TRBJ1-1,-,CASSLPDGSIEAFF,TGTGCCAGCAGCTTACCCGACGGGTCGATTGAAGCTTTCTTT
-,TRBV18,TRBJ1-2,-,CASSPRDIGYGYTF,TGTGCCAGCTCACCCCGGGACATCGGCTATGGCTACACCTTC
few,TRBV27,TRBJ1-4,-,CASSKVAATNEKLFF,TGTGCCAGCAGTAAGGTAGCTGCAACTAATGAAAAACTGTTTTTT
-,TRBV28,TRBJ2-1,-,CASSPSGVSSYNEQFF,TGTGCCAGCAGCCCATCAGGCGTTAGCTCCTACAATGAGCAGTTCTTC
-,TRBV6-5,TRBJ1-1,-,CASRDTYEAFF,TGTGCCAGCCGGGACACCTATGAAGCTTTCTTT
-,TRBV5-1,TRBJ2-2,-,CASSLVGVNTGELFF,TGCGCCAGCAGCTTGGTTGGGGTCAACACCGGGGAGCTGTTTTTT
-,TRBV7-2,TRBJ1-2,TRBD1,CASSIGTGALGYGYTF,TGTGCCAGCAGCATCGGGACAGGGGCCCTTGGCTATGGCTACACCTTC
-,TRBV7-2,TRBJ2-2,-,CASSFRDTGELFF,TGTGCCAGCAGCTTCCGTGACACCGGGGAGCTGTTTTTT
once,TRBV19,TRBJ2-1,-,CASSILAGNLLNEQFF,TGTGCCAGTAGTATACTCGCAGGGAATTTACTTAATGAGCAGTTCTTC
-,TRBV19,TRBJ2-1,-,CASSPGPISRNEQFF,TGTGCCAGTAGCCCCGGGCCCATTTCGCGCAATGAGCAGTTCTTC
once,TRBV24-1,TRBJ2-3,TRBD1,CATSDPDRVPDTQYF,TGTGCCACCAGTGACCCGGACAGGGTCCCAGATACGCAGTATTTT
-,TRBV24-1,TRBJ1-5,-,CATSDSGNQPQHF,TGTGCCACCAGTGATAGTGGAAATCAGCCCCAGCATTTT
-,TRBV18,TRBJ1-6,-,CASSRTARDSPLHF,TGTGCCAGCTCGCGGACAGCCCGTGATTCACCCCTCCACTTT
-,TRBV28,TRBJ1-2,-,CASSRIYGGRGSYTF,TGTGCCAGCAGTCGAATTTACGGGGGGCGCGGAAGCTACACCTTC
-,TRBV9,TRBJ1-5,-,CASSPQMDDQPQHF,TGTGCCAGCAGCCCTCAGATGGACGATCAGCCCCAGCATTTT
-,TRBV18,TRBJ2-3,-,CASSPLGFGTDTQYF,TGTGCCAGCTCACCGCTAGGATTTGGCACAGATACGCAGTATTTT
-,TRBV11-2,TRBJ2-1,TRBD2,CASRPSGGAGNEQFF,TGTGCCAGCAGACCTAGCGGGGGGGCCGGTAATGAGCAGTTCTTC
-,TRBV6-5,TRBJ1-2,TRBD1,CASSYGWAQGGGYTF,TGTGCCAGCAGTTATGGATGGGCACAGGGGGGAGGCTACACCTTC
-,TRBV28,TRBJ1-2,-,CARGRDGYTF,TGTGCTCGGGGGAGAGATGGCTACACCTTC
-,TRBV2,TRBJ1-5,-,CASRGVGVPQHF,TGTGCCAGCAGAGGAGTAGGGGTGCCCCAGCATTTT